Listed here are 8 T cell receptor beta chains from one sample, sequenced in a study of CXCR3-negative and CXCR3-positive naive CD8 T cells. UMI-labeled 5' RACE yielded the TRB cDNA libraries. TCRdb re-called the 5' RACE reads, yielding one record per CDR3 amino acid sequence without DNA. The ten most abundant clones cover about 15% of a sample with about 48,000 distinct CDR3 sequences. Specimen: memory CD8+ T cells from blood. The origin of the receptors is a human donor in good health. Some clones in this sample may be carry-over from other donors' samples.

The V gene is TRBV29-1, the J gene TRBJ2-7. The CDR3 covers 14 residues. Per germline, CDR1 SQVTM and CDR2 ANQGSEA. The CDR3 is CSVVLTEYTYEQYF.

The J gene is TRBJ2-3, the V gene TRBV28; TCRdb calls TRBD1, which cannot be checked without DNA. The CDR3 extends over 15 amino acids. Germline CDR1 is MDHEN and CDR2 is SYDVKM. CDR3 protein: CASRQRDRGPDTQYF.

The CDR3: CSAKGTGRDTEAFF. This rearrangement joins TRBV20-1 to TRBJ1-1; as DNA is missing, the TRBD1 call by TCRdb cannot be tested. The germline CDR1 and CDR2 sequences are DFQATT and SNEGSKA (reference sequence). The length of the CDR3 is 14 residues.

This chain joins TRBV10-3 and TRBJ1-1; absent DNA, TCRdb's TRBD1 call cannot be checked. The CDR3 has 12 amino acids. Germline loops: CDR1 ENHRY, CDR2 SYGVKD. The CDR3 sequence is CATQEGGTEAFF.

The chain is built from TRBV7-6 and TRBJ2-7. CDR3 length: 15 residues. CDR1 is SGHVS, CDR2 FNYEAQ, per germline. CDR3 protein: CASSLSSGDSYEQYF.

V usage is TRBV20-1 and J usage is TRBJ1-2; TCRdb proposes TRBD1, but this gene call is untestable without DNA. This CDR3 is built from 14 residues. Germline V gives CDR1 DFQATT, CDR2 SNEGSKA (reference sequence). This CDR3 is CSARFQGASYGYTF.

The chain combines TRBV10-3 with TRBJ2-3; no DNA is available, so the TRBD1 call from TCRdb remains unchecked. Germline V lookup: CDR1 ENHRY, CDR2 SYGVKD. The CDR3 runs 16 residues. The CDR3 sequence is CAISESPGQGTDTQYF.

The chain carries TRBV2 and TRBJ2-2; TCRdb returns TRBD1, unconfirmable since there is no DNA. This CDR3 has 16 amino acids. The germline V gene has CDR1 SNHLY and CDR2 FYNNEI. The CDR3 here is CASSEARTGPTGDLFF.